What follows are 22 T cell receptor beta chains derived from one specimen sequenced in a study of blood T cell repertoires in COVID-19 (TCRdb year 2020). The method behind the library was the immunoSEQ multiplex PCR assay. Not all clones reach the TCRdb copy of this immuneACCESS table, which keeps in-frame sequences only. Checked studies attribute under half of the gap to unresolved V genes and leave the rest unexplained. Within this sample are fewer than 350,000 clones, with around nine tenths of them counted one time only. The top ten constitute about 8.8% of the sample. The sequenced material came from peripheral blood. Every receptor here comes from a man in his forties with active or convalescent COVID-19.

This clone occurred once. The chain has TRBV7-9 and TRBJ1-6; 7 nucleotides match TRBD1. Germline CDR1 reads SEHNR; CDR2 reads FQNEAQ (reference sequence). Germline trimming cut 7 bases from V and 5 bases from J; bases unmatched to any gene: 11. This CDR3 has 16 amino acids. The CDR3 reads CASTLPRGTDNSPLHF. Written as DNA, the CDR3 is TGTGCCAGCACCCTACCCCGCGGGACAGATAATTCACCCCTCCACTTT.

V and J are TRBV4-1 and TRBJ1-4; D might be TRBD1 (5 bases). Germline assignment: CDR1 MGHRA and CDR2 YSYEKL. The V gene lost 4 bases and the J gene lost 8 bases, with 14 bases spanning the gap. The CDR3 sequence is 14 residues long. Written as DNA, the CDR3 is TGCGCCAGCAGCCCCGGGACTGGTGGCGAAAAACTGTTTTTT. This codes for CASSPGTGGEKLFF.

The chain employs TRBV24-1 and TRBJ2-1; D is uncertain. Germline CDR1 KGHDR, CDR2 SFDVKD. V was pared by 4 bases and J by 2 bases, with 5 bases between. This CDR3 spans 13 amino acids. The CDR3 reads CATSEAAYNEQFF. The DNA for the CDR3 is TGTGCCACCAGTGAGGCAGCCTACAATGAGCAGTTCTTC.

This chain joins TRBV28 and TRBJ1-5; 8 bases fit TRBD1. V gave up 5 bases and J gave up 4 bases; unmatched junction bases: 10. This CDR3 has 16 amino acids. Germline V lookup: CDR1 MDHEN, CDR2 SYDVKM. The DNA for the CDR3 is TGTGCCAGCAGTCCAGGGGGCAGGGGCCGAAATCAGCCCCAGCATTTT. It yields the protein CASSPGGRGRNQPQHF.

In this sample, this clone turned up a few times. V gene TRBV2 combines with J gene TRBJ1-5; 8 bases are shared with TRBD1. CDR1 is SNHLY and CDR2 is FYNNEI in the germline V gene. The CDR3 runs 14 residues. The junction had 4 bases not matched to a gene; V was cut back by 7 bases and J by 2 bases. CDR3 nucleotides: TGTGCCAGCAACATACAGGGGGGCAATCAGCCCCAGCATTTT. Protein sequence: CASNIQGGNQPQHF.

This clone was counted only a few times. The gene calls are TRBV2 and TRBJ2-2; 13 bases agree with TRBD2. The CDR3 loop spans 17 amino acids. V was clipped by 5 bases and J by 7 bases; unmatched bases: 10. Looked up from germline, CDR1 is SNHLY and CDR2 is FYNNEI. DNA for the CDR3: TGTGCCAGCAGTCAACTAGCGGGAGGGCCTAGGAACGGGGAGCTGTTTTTT. It codes for CASSQLAGGPRNGELFF.

CDR3 DNA: TGTGCCAGCAGCCCAAACAGAGCCGCGAACACCGGGGAGCTGTTTTTT. Its translation: CASSPNRAANTGELFF. The chain employs TRBV13 and TRBJ2-2, with D unresolved. Germline lookup yields CDR1 PRHDT and CDR2 FYEKMQ (reference sequence). Between the trimmed V and J ends, which lost 5 bases and 0 bases, there was a span of 13 bases. The CDR3 spans 16 residues.

The rearrangement links TRBV10-2 to TRBJ1-1, with 8 bases that match TRBD1. The germline gives CDR1 WSHSY, CDR2 SAAADI. V was clipped by 6 bases and J by 5 bases; unmatched bases: 5. The length of the CDR3 is 13 residues. The CDR3 spells CASRTGGGTEAFF. CDR3 bases: TGCGCCAGCAGAACAGGGGGTGGGACTGAAGCTTTCTTT.

The V gene is TRBV5-8, the J gene TRBJ1-2; TRBD1 agrees at 7 bases. The trim removed 3 bases at V and 4 bases at J, leaving 12 bases unmatched. The CDR3 is made up of 16 amino acids. The V gene's germline CDR1 is SGHTS and CDR2 YDEGEE. The CDR3 bases are TGTGCCAGCAGCTCCAGAACCGGGACAGAAATCTATGGCTACACCTTC. This gives the protein CASSSRTGTEIYGYTF.

V gene TRBV11-3 combines with J gene TRBJ2-7; D perhaps matches TRBD2 (5 bases). Deletions cut 7 bases from V and 0 bases from J, with 16 bases between. The CDR3 contains 15 residues. Per the germline V gene, CDR1 is SGHNT and CDR2 is YENEEA. The CDR3 nucleotides are TGTGCCAGCAACGAAGGAAGGAGGTACTCCTACGAGCAGTACTTC. Translated: CASNEGRRYSYEQYF. Full variable domain (rest looked up from reference TRBV11-3 and TRBJ2-7): EAGVVQSPRYKIIEKKQPVAFWCNPISGHNTLYWYLQNLGQGPELLIRYENEEAVDDSQLPKDRFSAERLKGVDSTLKIQPAELGDSAVYLCASNEGRRYSYEQYFGPGTRLTVT.

CDR3 in DNA: TGTGCCTCGCTAGGAGGGTTCACCGGGGAGCTGTTTTTT. Amino acids: CASLGGFTGELFF. The gene calls are TRBV30 and TRBJ2-2, with a tentative D call TRBD2 (6 bases). V gave up 7 bases and J gave up 4 bases, with 13 bases separating them. Germline loops: CDR1 GTSNPN, CDR2 SVGIG (reference sequence). The CDR3 runs to 13 residues. The variable domain in full, completed from reference TRBV30 and TRBJ2-2, reads SQTIHQWPATLVQPVGSPLSLECTVEGTSNPNLYWYRQAAGRGLQLLFYSVGIGQISSEVPQNLSASRPQDRQFILSSKKLLLSDSGFYLCASLGGFTGELFFGEGSRLTVL.

The chain couples TRBV5-1 to TRBJ2-1, with 8 bases aligning to TRBD1. The V gene end was trimmed by 4 bases and the J gene end by 1 base; junction bases not matched to a gene: 7. This CDR3 contains 16 residues. Germline CDR1 SGHRS, CDR2 YFSETQ. The CDR3 nucleotides are TGCGCCAGCAGCCCCGGACAGGGCTCTTCCTACAATGAGCAGTTCTTC. This gives the protein CASSPGQGSSYNEQFF.

The chain joins TRBV6-5 to TRBJ2-5, with 11 bases matching TRBD1. Unmatched junction bases numbered 3, after V lost 4 bases and J lost 5 bases. CDR3 length: 14 residues. Per the germline V gene, CDR1 is MNHEY and CDR2 is SVGAGI. For the CDR3, the DNA is TGTGCCAGCAGTTGGACAGGGGGCGAGGAGACCCAGTACTTC. Encoded protein: CASSWTGGEETQYF.

Comments on this clone: At one end, the junction sequence differs from germline, possibly due to a read error. This chain's CDR3 is CASSVTSGSTDTQYF. CDR3 nucleotide sequence: TGTGCCAGCAGCGTAACGAGCGGGAGCACAGATACGCAGTATTTT. The gene calls are TRBV7-3 and TRBJ2-3; D is possibly TRBD2 (6 bases). The germline V gene encodes CDR1 SGHTA and CDR2 FQGTGA. The CDR3 sequence is 15 residues long.

The chain links TRBV9 to TRBJ1-1, with 7 bases that match TRBD1. The CDR3 loop spans 15 amino acids. Germline V gene lookup returns CDR1 SGDLS and CDR2 YYNGEE. With 3 bases clipped from V and 5 bases from J, the junction kept 10 bases outside the gene matches. The CDR3 DNA reads as TGTGCCAGCAGCGCCCAAGACAGGGTACCGACTGAAGCTTTCTTT. This translates into CASSAQDRVPTEAFF.

CDR3 loop: CASRRLQGRDTEAFF. In DNA form, the CDR3 reads TGTGCCAGCAGACGACTACAGGGAAGAGACACTGAAGCTTTCTTT. The chain uses TRBV7-6 and TRBJ1-1; possible D gene TRBD1, 6 bases. CDR3 length: 15 amino acids. The germline V and J ends were trimmed by 6 bases and 3 bases, with 17 bases remaining between them. Germline CDR1 reads SGHVS; CDR2 reads FNYEAQ.

The chain is built from TRBV4-2 and TRBJ1-2; no clear D. Per germline, CDR1 LGHNA and CDR2 YNFKEQ. V was clipped by 0 bases and J by 7 bases, with 15 bases between them. CDR3 length equals 15 residues. CDR3 bases: TGTGCCAGCAGCCAAGAATGGGCGGGAGGGCGTGGCTACACCTTC. This translates into CASSQEWAGGRGYTF.

Worth noting for this clone: The junction and the germline gene differ at one end; a read error may be behind it. The chain employs TRBV28 and TRBJ2-5, with D possibly being TRBD1 (6 bases). CDR1 MDHEN and CDR2 SYDVKM come from the germline V gene. The CDR3 has 13 amino acids. The CDR3 loop reads CASSYYREETQYF. As DNA, the CDR3 is TGCGCCAGCAGTTATTACAGGGAAGAGACCCAGTACTTC.

V usage is TRBV27 and J usage is TRBJ2-6; D is perhaps TRBD2 (5 bases). There are 14 residues in the CDR3. V lost 11 bases and J lost 4, with 15 bases in between. Germline V gene lookup returns CDR1 MNHEY and CDR2 SMNVEV (reference sequence). CDR3 coding DNA: TGTGCCGCCCCCCCCCGAGGGGGGGCCAACGTCCTGACTTTC. Protein: CAAPPRGGANVLTF.

The chain uses TRBV5-6 and TRBJ2-5; D call uncertain. V was trimmed by 7 bases and J by 5 bases, leaving 18 bases between them. CDR3 length: 14 residues. Germline V gene lookup returns CDR1 SGHDT and CDR2 YYEEEE. The CDR3 loop reads CASRSFSRVETQYF. CDR3 bases: TGTGCCAGCCGTTCCTTTTCTCGGGTCGAGACCCAGTACTTC.

This chain links TRBV5-1 with TRBJ1-2; possible D gene TRBD1, 5 bases. The CDR3 consists of 15 residues. The V end lost 2 bases, the J end lost 6 bases, and 17 bases lay between the germline ends. Germline V lookup: CDR1 SGHRS, CDR2 YFSETQ. The CDR3, as DNA: TGCGCCAGCAGCTTCAATGCAGGGAATCAGGATGGCTACACCTTC. Translating gives CASSFNAGNQDGYTF.

V gene TRBV5-1 combines with J gene TRBJ2-3; 8 bases map to TRBD2. There are 17 residues in the CDR3. V was clipped by 4 bases and J by 1 base; unmatched bases: 11. Germline-derived CDR1 and CDR2 are SGHRS and YFSETQ. CDR3 residues: CASSPFFSGVGTDTQYF. The CDR3 coding sequence is TGCGCCAGCAGCCCTTTCTTTAGCGGGGTCGGCACAGATACGCAGTATTTT.